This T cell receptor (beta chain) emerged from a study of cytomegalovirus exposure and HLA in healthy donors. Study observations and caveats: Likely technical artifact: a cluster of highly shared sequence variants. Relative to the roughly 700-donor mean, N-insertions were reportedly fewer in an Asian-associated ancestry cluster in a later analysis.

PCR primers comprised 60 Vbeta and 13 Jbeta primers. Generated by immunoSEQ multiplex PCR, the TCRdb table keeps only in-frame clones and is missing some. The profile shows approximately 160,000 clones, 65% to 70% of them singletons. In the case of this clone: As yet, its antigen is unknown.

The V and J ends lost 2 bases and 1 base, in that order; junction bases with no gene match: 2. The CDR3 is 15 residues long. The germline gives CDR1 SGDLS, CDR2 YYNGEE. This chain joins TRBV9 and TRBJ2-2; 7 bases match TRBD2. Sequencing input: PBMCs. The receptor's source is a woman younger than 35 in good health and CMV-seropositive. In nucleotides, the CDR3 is TGTGCCAGCAGCGTCTCTAGCGGGAACACCGGGGAGCTGTTTTTT. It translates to CASSVSSGNTGELFF.